This is a list of T cell receptor beta chains from one sample in a study of CD8 T cells in ankylosing spondylitis. TCRdb used MiXCR to reprocess the 5' RACE reads, holding one entry per CDR3 protein. The data show roughly 180,000 distinct CDR3 sequences, 13% seen once. Sequenced sample: blood, either unsorted or a sorted T cell fraction (not recorded which). These receptors were taken from a male donor with ankylosing spondylitis or in good health (not recorded which). Both conserved end residues are part of each CDR3. Expanded clones get a size class; other rows say once, few or many, or leave the size out.

14,TRBV7-8,TRBJ2-4,few,CASSQRDRINIQYF
19,TRBV5-1,TRBJ2-3,-,CASSSDLAGDLVSTDTQYF
14,TRBV2,TRBJ1-1,-,CASSETTGSPEAFF
14,TRBV7-9,TRBJ2-2,many,CASSLSPGTGELFF
16,TRBV6-5,TRBJ2-1,-,CASSYSSGGADNEQFF
18,TRBV25-1,TRBJ2-4,many,CASSRGKGRKDGKNIQYF
13,TRBV5-5,TRBJ2-7,-,CASSAGPGKEQYF
13,TRBV21-1,TRBJ2-3,few,CASSGRGQDTQYF
17,TRBV11-3,TRBJ2-1,-,CASSYTTGTSVYNEQFF
15,TRBV7-9,TRBJ2-1,-,CASSWEGGTYNEQFF